Following are 13 T cell receptor beta chains from one sample sequenced in a study of chemoradiotherapy in HPV16-positive cancers. This table comes from immunoSEQ multiplex PCR, and its TCRdb copy is limited to in-frame clones, with some not included. The repertoire holds roughly 70,000 clones, with roughly 86% as singletons. This sample comprised blood, obtained from a patient who underwent chemoradiotherapy. These receptors originate from a human donor with HPV-associated anogenital cancer.

CDR3 sequence: CAAKQGGDEQFF. The CDR3 DNA reads as TGTGCCGCAAAACAGGGTGGCGATGAGCAGTTCTTC. This sequence joins TRBV7-9 and TRBJ2-1; possibly TRBD1 for D (6 bases). The CDR3 is 12 residues long. Per the germline V gene, CDR1 is SEHNR and CDR2 is FQNEAQ (reference sequence). V was pared by 11 bases and J by 8 bases, with 16 bases between. Combining the CDR3 with reference TRBV7-9 and TRBJ2-1 gives the whole variable domain DTGVSQNPRHKITKRGQNVTFRCDPISEHNRLYWYRQTLGQGPEFLTYFQNEAQLEKSRLLSDRFSAERPKGSFSTLEIQRTEQGDSAMYLCAAKQGGDEQFFGPGTRLTVL.

This chain uses TRBV5-1 with TRBJ1-1; D is perhaps TRBD1 (5 bases). Per the germline V gene, CDR1 is SGHRS and CDR2 is YFSETQ. This CDR3 is built from 13 residues. Trimming removed 5 bases at V and 3 bases at J, with 11 bases between. CDR3 sequence reads: CASRPGRDTEAFF. In nucleotides, the CDR3 is TGCGCCAGCAGACCAGGGAGGGACACTGAAGCTTTCTTT.

Only a few counts were recorded for this clone. The rearrangement links TRBV28 to TRBJ1-2; D gene ambiguous. CDR3 length equals 16 residues. The V and J ends lost 1 base and 10 bases respectively, with 22 bases between them. CDR1 and CDR2 from the germline V gene are MDHEN and SYDVKM. The CDR3, as DNA: TGTGCCAGCAGTTTATCTCCCGACGGGGTAATAAGAGACTACACCTTC. Translating it yields CASSLSPDGVIRDYTF.

This clone was counted a single time. This chain links TRBV5-4 with TRBJ1-1; D is ambiguous. V lost 0 bases to trimming and J lost 0 bases, with 9 bases between them. This CDR3 comprises 15 residues. Germline values: CDR1 SGHNT, CDR2 YYREEE (reference sequence). CDR3 DNA: TGTGCCAGCAGCTTGGGAACCCTAATGAACACTGAAGCTTTCTTT. This gives the protein CASSLGTLMNTEAFF.

The CDR3 coding sequence is TGTGCCAGCAGCCCCCCTGGGTGGTATGGCTACACCTTC. Its translation: CASSPPGWYGYTF. The chain combines TRBV11-2 with TRBJ1-2; D is unresolved. Germline V gene data show CDR1 as SGHAT and CDR2 as FQNNGV. The V end was cut by 5 bases, the J end by 5 bases, with 12 bases between. The CDR3 extends over 13 amino acids.

J is TRBJ1-2 and V is TRBV18; 8 bases line up with TRBD1. Trimming took 5 bases from V and 8 from J; bases not matched to a gene: 10. There are 14 residues in the CDR3. Germline V lookup: CDR1 KGHSH, CDR2 LQKENI. The CDR3 sequence: CASSGDQGAGGYTF. For the CDR3, the DNA is TGTGCCAGCTCAGGCGACCAGGGGGCTGGGGGCTACACCTTC.

On this clone: At one of its ends the junction is not consistent with the germline gene, which may arise from a read error. Other nucleotide sequences from this sample produce the same CDR3. This rearrangement joins TRBV19 to TRBJ1-5, with 7 positions matching TRBD1. Germline V gene data show CDR1 as LNHDA and CDR2 as SQIVND (reference sequence). The CDR3 has 15 amino acids. This CDR3 is CASSIRTGVNQPQHF. The DNA of the CDR3 is TGTGCCAGTAGTATAAGGACAGGAGTCAATCAGCCCCAGCACTTT.

The chain is built from TRBV6-6 and TRBJ2-5, with 9 bases identical to TRBD1. Trimming removed 4 bases from V and 4 bases from J; junction bases left unmatched: 10. The V gene's germline CDR1 is MNHNY and CDR2 SVGAGI (reference sequence). The length of the CDR3 is 16 residues. The DNA for the CDR3 is TGTGCCAGCAGTTCCCACCGGACAGGGGTTAGAGAGACCCAGTACTTC. Protein: CASSSHRTGVRETQYF.

This clone is a singleton in its sample. The rearrangement joins TRBV2 to TRBJ2-3; unclear D gene. With 10 bases removed from V and 0 bases from J, the gap between germline ends came to 17 bases. Germline V CDR1 and CDR2: SNHLY, FYNNEI. The CDR3 is 15 amino acids. CDR3 amino acids: CATGRWFPSTDTQYF. In nucleotides, the CDR3 is TGTGCCACCGGAAGGTGGTTCCCTAGCACAGATACGCAGTATTTT.

This sequence joins TRBV6-1 and TRBJ2-5, with D maybe TRBD1 (5 bases). The CDR3 consists of 14 residues. Germline V gene data show CDR1 as MNHNS and CDR2 as SASEGT. Trimming took 1 base from V and 5 from J, leaving 11 bases between them. The CDR3 sequence is CASSEGRGWETQYF. The CDR3 DNA sequence: TGTGCCAGCAGTGAAGGAAGGGGCTGGGAGACCCAGTACTTC.

This chain connects TRBV9 to TRBJ2-7; TRBD2 matches 10 bases. Germline V gene sequence: CDR1 SGDLS, CDR2 YYNGEE. This CDR3 region has 13 residues. V dropped 1 base and J dropped 5; count of bases not matched to a gene: 0. DNA for the CDR3: TGTGCCAGCAGCGTAAGCGGGGGGGACGAGCAGTACTTC. Its protein product is CASSVSGGDEQYF.

This chain links TRBV2 with TRBJ1-2, with unresolved D. Germline V gene data show CDR1 as SNHLY and CDR2 as FYNNEI. V lost 10 bases and J lost 8, with 20 bases in between. This CDR3 has 13 residues. This CDR3 is CAKPRGYLGGYTF. The CDR3 DNA reads as TGTGCCAAGCCCCGGGGTTATCTTGGCGGCTACACCTTC.

The rearrangement uses TRBV21-1 and TRBJ1-1; whether TRBD1, the table's D call, matches the DNA was not checked. TRBV21-1 is noted as a pseudogene. There are 22 residues in the CDR3. The CDR3 bases are TGTGCCAGCAGGGTGATAGAGAAGAGAACAGGGGTCAGCAATACCGTCGACACTGAAGCTTTCTTT. Protein: CASRVIEKRTGVSNTVDTEAFF.